The 23 T cell receptor beta chains given below trace back to one sample, sequenced in a study of blood T cell repertoires in COVID-19. Method: immunoSEQ multiplex PCR; TCRdb's copy keeps in-frame clones and lacks some. Found here are 140,000 to 150,000 clones, around 89% of them singletons; the top ten hold 2.5% to 3%. The sequenced sample consisted of peripheral blood. These receptors all come from a man aged 60 to 75 with active or convalescent COVID-19.

The chain uses TRBV2 and TRBJ1-5, with a weak D call TRBD1 (6 bases). Germline V lookup: CDR1 SNHLY, CDR2 FYNNEI. The CDR3 is 15 residues long. V lost 6 bases to trimming and J lost 1 base, with 13 bases between them. This chain's CDR3 is CASRAQGRSNQPQHF. In DNA form, the CDR3 reads TGTGCCAGCAGGGCACAGGGTCGGAGCAATCAGCCCCAGCATTTT.

The chain carries TRBV7-9 and TRBJ1-6; no firm D call. The ends were cut back, 4 bases at V and 7 bases at J, with 8 bases in the middle. This CDR3 comprises 13 residues. Looked up from germline, CDR1 is SEHNR and CDR2 is FQNEAQ (reference sequence). CDR3 nucleotide sequence: TGTGCCAGCAGCTCCCGTCCCAATTCACCCCTCCACTTT. It encodes CASSSRPNSPLHF.

The rearrangement links TRBV18 to TRBJ1-2; D may be TRBD1 (5 bases). The V gene lost 4 bases and the J gene lost 4 bases, with 13 bases spanning the gap. The CDR3 is 14 residues long. Germline V gene sequence: CDR1 KGHSH, CDR2 LQKENI. The CDR3 loop is CASSLDGGGYGYTF. Here the CDR3 DNA reads TGTGCCAGCTCACTGGACGGCGGGGGCTATGGCTACACCTTC.

The chain has TRBV7-2 and TRBJ2-5; possible D gene TRBD2, 5 bases. V was trimmed by 4 bases and J by 2 bases, leaving 14 bases between them. The CDR3 is 15 amino acids. In germline, CDR1 is SGHTA, CDR2 FQGNSA. The CDR3 region is CASSSAKGVQETQYF. The CDR3 DNA sequence: TGTGCCAGCAGCTCGGCGAAGGGAGTTCAAGAGACCCAGTACTTC. Complete variable domain (other parts from reference TRBV7-2 and TRBJ2-5): GAGVSQSPSNKVTEKGKDVELRCDPISGHTALYWYRQSLGQGLEFLIYFQGNSAPDKSGLPSDRFSAERTGGSVSTLTIQRTQQEDSAVYLCASSSAKGVQETQYFGPGTRLLVL.

The rearrangement joins TRBV7-8 to TRBJ1-5; D possibly corresponds to TRBD1 (5 bases). The CDR3 is made up of 15 amino acids. Germline lookup yields CDR1 SGHVS and CDR2 FQNEAQ. The V gene lost 5 bases and the J gene lost 0 bases, with 11 bases spanning the gap. The CDR3: CASSRGLLSNQPQHF. The CDR3 DNA sequence: TGTGCCAGCAGCCGGGGACTCCTTAGCAATCAGCCCCAGCATTTT.

CDR3 in amino acids: CASSPRSGTSGAKFF. The CDR3 DNA reads TGTGCCAGCAGCCCCCGGTCTGGGACTAGCGGAGCAAAGTTCTTC. The chain couples TRBV9 to TRBJ2-1; TRBD2 agrees at 11 bases. The CDR3 loop spans 15 amino acids. Germline V gene sequence: CDR1 SGDLS, CDR2 YYNGEE. The trim removed 4 bases at V and 14 bases at J, leaving 14 bases unmatched. Combining the CDR3 with reference TRBV9 and TRBJ2-1 gives the whole variable domain DSGVTQTPKHLITATGQRVTLRCSPRSGDLSVYWYQQSLDQGLQFLIQYYNGEERAKGNILERFSAQQFPDLHSELNLSSLELGDSALYFCASSPRSGTSGAKFFGPGTRLTVL.

The V and J genes are TRBV6-5 and TRBJ1-6; D gene unclear. V lost 6 bases, J lost 7 bases, and 10 bases lay in between. CDR1 is MNHEY and CDR2 is SVGAGI in the germline V gene. This CDR3 region has 13 residues. In DNA, the CDR3 is TGTGCCAGCAGCCGCCTCAGGAATTCACCCCTCCACTTT. Protein sequence: CASSRLRNSPLHF.

The chain employs TRBV19 and TRBJ1-4; no clear D. Trimming left V 3 bases short and J 5 bases short, with 10 bases between. Germline V gene data show CDR1 as LNHDA and CDR2 as SQIVND (reference sequence). This CDR3 contains 14 residues. CDR3 sequence reads: CASSMDKRNEKLFF. In nucleotides, the CDR3 is TGTGCCAGTAGTATGGATAAGCGAAATGAAAAACTGTTTTTT.

The rearrangement uses TRBV5-6 and TRBJ2-7, with D possibly matching TRBD1 (6 bases). Trimming stripped 2 bases from V and 3 bases from J, with 9 bases between. The CDR3 totals 13 residues. CDR1 is SGHDT, CDR2 YYEEEE, per germline. CDR3: CASSFLGGYEQYF. The CDR3 region has the DNA TGTGCCAGCAGCTTTTTAGGGGGCTACGAGCAGTACTTC.

The rearrangement uses TRBV2 and TRBJ2-3; TRBD2 agrees at 7 bases. The CDR3 consists of 17 residues. V dropped 4 bases and J dropped 2; count of bases not matched to a gene: 12. Germline V gene data show CDR1 as SNHLY and CDR2 as FYNNEI. The CDR3 region is CASSVSTAGRLTDTQYF. The CDR3 coding sequence is TGTGCCAGCAGTGTAAGTACAGCGGGAAGACTCACAGATACGCAGTATTTT.

The chain employs TRBV7-9 and TRBJ2-7; 11 bases fit TRBD2. With 3 bases clipped from V and 2 bases from J, the junction kept 15 bases outside the gene matches. CDR3 size: 19 residues. Germline values: CDR1 SEHNR, CDR2 FQNEAQ (reference sequence). CDR3 sequence (DNA): TGTGCCAGCAGCTTCGGTCAGACTAGCGGGAAAGGGAAAACCTACGAGCAGTACTTC. Translated: CASSFGQTSGKGKTYEQYF.

This chain connects TRBV5-1 to TRBJ2-5; TRBD2 is a possible D gene (6 bases). Deletions cut 4 bases from V and 1 base from J, with 14 bases between. This CDR3 contains 15 residues. In germline, CDR1 is SGHRS, CDR2 YFSETQ. This CDR3 reads CASSPGGPSQETQYF. For the CDR3, the DNA is TGCGCCAGCAGCCCCGGGGGACCGAGCCAAGAGACCCAGTACTTC.

The V gene is TRBV7-2, the J gene TRBJ2-3; TRBD2 matches 8 bases. After removal of 4 bases from V and 0 bases from J, the junction contained 3 bases not matched to a gene. The CDR3 runs 15 residues. The germline V gene encodes CDR1 SGHTA and CDR2 FQGNSA. The DNA for the CDR3 is TGTGCCAGCAGCTCTAGCGGGCAAAGCACAGATACGCAGTATTTT. As protein: CASSSSGQSTDTQYF. Using reference TRBV7-2 and TRBJ2-3 for the parts outside the CDR3, the full variable domain is GAGVSQSPSNKVTEKGKDVELRCDPISGHTALYWYRQSLGQGLEFLIYFQGNSAPDKSGLPSDRFSAERTGGSVSTLTIQRTQQEDSAVYLCASSSSGQSTDTQYFGPGTRLTVL.

The rearrangement links TRBV18 to TRBJ2-7; 12 bases are a match to TRBD2. Germline-derived CDR1 and CDR2 are KGHSH and LQKENI. V was clipped by 3 bases and J by 5 bases; unmatched bases: 8. This CDR3 spans 16 amino acids. Here the CDR3 reads CASSPLTSGGGDEQYF. Here the CDR3 DNA reads TGTGCCAGCTCACCTTTGACTAGCGGGGGCGGGGACGAGCAGTACTTC.

The chain uses TRBV5-6 and TRBJ1-1, with a possible D match to TRBD1 (5 bases). Germline V gene data show CDR1 as SGHDT and CDR2 as YYEEEE. V lost 4 bases and J lost 0, with 16 bases in between. The CDR3 extends over 16 amino acids. The CDR3 DNA reads as TGTGCCAGCAGCCCAGATAGCGGGGCCATGAACACTGAAGCTTTCTTT. Translated, it gives CASSPDSGAMNTEAFF.

The chain recombines TRBV6-5 with TRBJ2-1; TRBD2 matches at 8 bases. The CDR3 is 16 residues long. Germline CDR1 reads MNHEY; CDR2 reads SVGAGI. Trimming at V came to 2 bases and at J to 6 bases, leaving 9 bases not matched to a gene. The CDR3 region has the DNA TGTGCCAGCAGTTACGGGATGGGACTAGTGGGCAATGAGCAGTTCTTC. It is translated as CASSYGMGLVGNEQFF.

The chain recombines TRBV4-2 with TRBJ2-2; 9 nucleotides agree with TRBD1. CDR1 and CDR2 from the germline V gene are LGHNA and YNFKEQ. The CDR3 is 15 amino acids. Trimming removed 0 bases from V and 9 bases from J; junction bases left unmatched: 5. The CDR3 protein is CASSQDRTGARELFF. CDR3 nucleotide sequence: TGTGCCAGCAGCCAAGATAGGACAGGGGCGAGGGAGCTGTTTTTT.

This clone has a handful of counts. This rearrangement joins TRBV30 to TRBJ1-1, with 7 bases identical to TRBD1. J lost 8 bases, V lost 2 bases, and 8 bases had no gene match. The CDR3 consists of 13 residues. The V gene's germline CDR1 is GTSNPN and CDR2 SVGIG (reference sequence). As DNA, the CDR3 is TGTGCCTGGAGTAACCAGGGGGGTATGGAAGCTTTCTTT. Encoded protein: CAWSNQGGMEAFF.

The DNA for the CDR3 is TGTGCCAGAGTGATGAAGTCCGAAGGACTAGCGGACAATGAGCAGTTCTTC. It encodes CARVMKSEGLADNEQFF. The chain joins TRBV3-1 (or the pseudogene TRBV3-2) to TRBJ2-1; 10 nucleotides align to TRBD2. J lost 5 bases, V lost 9 bases, and 16 bases had no gene match. This CDR3 spans 17 amino acids. Germline CDR1 reads LGHDT; CDR2 reads YNNKEL (reference sequence).

The gene calls are TRBV10-3 and TRBJ1-1; 12 bases line up with TRBD1. CDR1 and CDR2 (germline): ENHRY, SYGVKD. V was clipped by 6 bases and J by 7 bases; unmatched bases: 6. CDR3 size: 14 residues. Written as DNA, the CDR3 is TGTGCCATCAGGGGCGGGACAGGGGGCCTTGAAGCTTTCTTT. It translates to CAIRGGTGGLEAFF.

This clone was picked up a small number of times. V gene TRBV5-4 combines with J gene TRBJ1-1; TRBD1 matches 7 bases. CDR1 is SGHNT and CDR2 is YYREEE in the germline V gene (reference sequence). The CDR3 spans 15 residues. The J segment lost 1 base and the V segment lost 5 bases, leaving 8 bases of the junction unmatched. As DNA, the CDR3 is TGTGCCAGCAGAGCCGGTGGGACAGAGAACACTGAAGCTTTCTTT. Translating it yields CASRAGGTENTEAFF.

J is TRBJ2-2 and V is TRBV6-2 or TRBV6-3, with D hard to call. Looked up from germline, CDR1 is MNHEY and CDR2 is SVGEGT. Trimming pared 1 base from V and 7 bases from J, leaving 4 bases between. This CDR3 is built from 12 residues. The CDR3 DNA reads as TGTGCCAGCAGTTACTGGAGCGGGGAGCTGTTTTTT. This translates into CASSYWSGELFF.

The rearrangement links TRBV21-1 to TRBJ1-2; the D call of TRBD1 is as the table states it, not checked on the DNA. TRBV21-1 has pseudogene status. This CDR3 region has 16 residues. Here the CDR3 DNA reads TGTGCCAGCAGCACCGGAACCTCCGGGACACGGCATGGCTACACCTTC. It codes for CASSTGTSGTRHGYTF.